These 3 T cell receptor beta chains came from one sample sequenced in a study of control samples from healthy donors and cancer patients. Using immunoSEQ multiplex PCR, the repertoire was profiled, and TCRdb retains in-frame clones only, with some absent. The sample lists 160,000 or so clones; approximately 94% were seen once. Sequencing was done on a sample of blood. Receptors were obtained from a woman between 35 and 50 years old in good health.

The gene calls are TRBV5-1 and TRBJ1-1; perhaps TRBD1 as D (6 bases). Germline CDR1 and CDR2: SGHRS and YFSETQ. The CDR3 loop spans 14 amino acids. V shed 1 base and J shed 1 base, with 8 bases lying between them. CDR3 amino acids: CASSLRTANTEAFF. DNA for the CDR3: TGCGCCAGCAGCTTGCGGACAGCGAACACTGAAGCTTTCTTT.

This rearrangement joins TRBV9 to TRBJ1-2, with 10 bases aligning to TRBD1. The CDR3 totals 16 residues. V trimming: 4 bases; J trimming: 8 bases; junction bases outside the gene matches: 14. The germline V gene encodes CDR1 SGDLS and CDR2 YYNGEE. The CDR3 reads CASSSTRTGGEYGYTF. The CDR3 region has the DNA TGTGCCAGCAGCTCAACCCGGACAGGGGGGGAGTACGGCTACACCTTC.

The table lists this clone with a count of one. The CDR3 loop is CASSGRDSQETQYF. The CDR3 nucleotides read TGTGCCAGCAGTGGCCGGGACAGCCAAGAGACCCAGTACTTC. V and J are TRBV2 and TRBJ2-5; 7 bases agree with TRBD1. The J segment lost 1 base and the V segment lost 4 bases, leaving 3 bases of the junction unmatched. Per the germline V gene, CDR1 is SNHLY and CDR2 is FYNNEI. CDR3 length: 14 amino acids.